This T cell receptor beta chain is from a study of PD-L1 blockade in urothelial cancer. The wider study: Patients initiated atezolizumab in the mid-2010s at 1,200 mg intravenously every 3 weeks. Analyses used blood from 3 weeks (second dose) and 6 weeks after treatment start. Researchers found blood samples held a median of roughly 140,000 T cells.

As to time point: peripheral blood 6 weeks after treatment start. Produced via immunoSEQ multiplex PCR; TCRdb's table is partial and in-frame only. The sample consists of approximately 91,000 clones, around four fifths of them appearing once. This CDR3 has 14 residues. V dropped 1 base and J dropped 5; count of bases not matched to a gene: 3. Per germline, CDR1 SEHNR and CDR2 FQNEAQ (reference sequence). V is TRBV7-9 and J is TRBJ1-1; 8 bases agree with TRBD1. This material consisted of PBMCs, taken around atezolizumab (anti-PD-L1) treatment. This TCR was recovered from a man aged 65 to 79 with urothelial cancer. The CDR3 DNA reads TGTGCCAGCAGCTTAGGACAGGGGAGTACTGAAGCTTTCTTT. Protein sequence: CASSLGQGSTEAFF.